These 5 T cell receptor beta chains were sequenced from one sample in a study of Siglec-9 on CD8 T cells in melanoma. Clones were sequenced by immunoSEQ multiplex PCR, and TCRdb holds only the in-frame ones, with some missing. The sample has roughly 30,000 clones; 80% are singletons. Source material: Siglec-9- CD8+ T cells sorted from blood. The origin of the receptors is a human donor in good health.

The chain employs TRBV5-6 and TRBJ1-2; 12 nucleotides align to TRBD1. The CDR3 sequence is 14 residues long. V gave up 7 bases and J gave up 7 bases; unmatched junction bases: 8. Looked up from germline, CDR1 is SGHDT and CDR2 is YYEEEE. The CDR3 reads CASLGTGGMSGYTF. The CDR3, as DNA: TGTGCCAGCTTGGGGACAGGGGGCATGTCTGGCTACACCTTC. Full variable domain (remainder filled in from reference TRBV5-6 and TRBJ1-2): DAGVTQSPTHLIKTRGQQVTLRCSPKSGHDTVSWYQQALGQGPQFIFQYYEEEERQRGNFPDRFSGHQFPNYSSELNVNALLLGDSALYLCASLGTGGMSGYTFGSGTRLTVV.

V is TRBV27 and J is TRBJ2-1, with unresolved D. CDR3 length: 15 amino acids. V gave up 3 bases and J gave up 4 bases, with 13 bases separating them. Germline V gene sequence: CDR1 MNHEY, CDR2 SMNVEV (reference sequence). CDR3 DNA: TGTGCCAGCAGTTTCTCCCCTCACAAATACAATGAGCAGTTCTTC. Protein sequence: CASSFSPHKYNEQFF.

J is TRBJ2-7 and V is TRBV5-1; TRBD1 matches at 10 bases. V lost 4 bases to trimming and J lost 1 base; unmatched junction nucleotides: 2. Germline values: CDR1 SGHRS, CDR2 YFSETQ. The CDR3 is 14 residues long. The CDR3 region is CASSPGQGSYEQYF. Written as DNA, the CDR3 is TGCGCCAGCAGCCCGGGACAGGGGTCCTACGAGCAGTACTTC.

The V and J genes are TRBV5-1 and TRBJ2-1; 9 positions agree with TRBD1. Germline CDR1 and CDR2: SGHRS and YFSETQ. After removal of 4 bases from V and 4 bases from J, the junction contained 6 bases not matched to a gene. This CDR3 is built from 15 residues. This CDR3 is CASSLTGTGYNEQFF. The CDR3, as DNA: TGCGCCAGCAGCCTAACCGGGACAGGGTACAATGAGCAGTTCTTC.

CDR3 protein: CASSVRGLNEKLFF. The DNA for the CDR3 is TGTGCCAGCAGTGTTCGGGGTCTTAATGAAAAACTGTTTTTT. The chain couples TRBV25-1 to TRBJ1-4; D uncertain. Trimming left V 4 bases short and J 4 bases short, with 10 bases between. There are 14 residues in the CDR3. Germline V gene sequence: CDR1 MGHDK, CDR2 SYGVNS. Using reference TRBV25-1 and TRBJ1-4 for the parts outside the CDR3, the full variable domain is EADIYQTPRYLVIGTGKKITLECSQTMGHDKMYWYQQDPGMELHLIHYSYGVNSTEKGDLSSESTVSRIRTEHFPLTLESARPSHTSQYLCASSVRGLNEKLFFGSGTQLSVL.